This TCR beta chain comes out of a study of neurological immune-mediated disorders. General study points: None of the CDR3 amino acid sequences found in expanded clones was shared across subjects. This suggests that the TCR-beta repertoires were private in all groups.

Using its own MiXCR run on the 5' RACE reads, TCRdb lists one record per CDR3 protein. The repertoire consists of about 59,000 distinct CDR3 sequences, with under 4.5% occurring once and the leading ten covering around 3.3%. CDR1 and CDR2 from the germline V gene are SEHNR and FQNEAQ (reference sequence). The CDR3 totals 15 residues. The junction had 3 bases not matched to a gene; V was cut back by 3 bases and J by 0 bases. With respect to this clonotype: The antigen is not known.

The sample was PBMCs. This receptor was taken from a woman aged 25-40 years with multiple sclerosis. The chain is built from TRBV7-9 and TRBJ2-3, with 7 bases identical to TRBD1. CDR3 DNA sequence: TGTGCCAGCAGCTTGGGGACAGTTAGCACAGATACGCAGTATTTT. The encoded protein is CASSLGTVSTDTQYF.